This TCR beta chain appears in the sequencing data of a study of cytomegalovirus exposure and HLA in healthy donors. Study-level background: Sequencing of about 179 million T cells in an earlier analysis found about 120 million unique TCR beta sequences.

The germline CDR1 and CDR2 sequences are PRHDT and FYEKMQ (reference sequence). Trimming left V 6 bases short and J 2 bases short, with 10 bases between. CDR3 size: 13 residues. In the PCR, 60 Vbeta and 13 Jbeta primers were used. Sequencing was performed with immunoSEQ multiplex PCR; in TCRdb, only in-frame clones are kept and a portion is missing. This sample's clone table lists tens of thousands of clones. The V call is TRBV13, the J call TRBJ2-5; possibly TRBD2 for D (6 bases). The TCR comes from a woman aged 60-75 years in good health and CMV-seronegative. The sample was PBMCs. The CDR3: CASSPGGQETQYF. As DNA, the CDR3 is TGTGCCAGCAGTCCAGGAGGGCAAGAGACCCAGTACTTC.